The T cell receptor (beta chain) described here comes from a study of T-cell reconstitution after alpha-beta-depleted transplantation in children. Study-wide points: When one year had passed after transplant, most T-cell counts and diversity came from newly produced T cells. Surviving thymic progenitors and recipient T cells were the source of high TCRbeta diversity at day 60 in some patients. There were reportedly several hundred expanded graft clones from which alpha-beta T cells came about two months after transplant.

This CDR3 is built from 17 residues. CDR1 is SGHTA and CDR2 is FQGTGA in the germline V gene. The V and J ends lost 2 bases and 2 bases respectively, with 15 bases between them. Of note for this clonotype: Antigen: not known.

A TCRbeta library incorporating unique molecular identifiers was prepared. TCRdb called the PCR reads again in MiXCR, with one record for every CDR3 protein. The sample lists about a million distinct CDR3 sequences, 25% to 30% occurring once. The TCR was taken from a boy under two years old who had a stem cell transplant for SCID, so the T cells may come from the graft donor. Sequencing was performed on PBMCs, mostly from graft donor cells, taken 360 days after TCRalphabeta/CD19-depleted stem cell transplant. This rearrangement joins TRBV7-3 to TRBJ2-2; D is uncertain. The CDR3 is CASSLGRVGYNTGELFF. CDR3 in DNA: TGTGCCAGCAGCTTAGGCCGAGTGGGGTACAACACCGGGGAGCTGTTTTTT.